The rows below give T cell receptor beta chains drawn from one sample of a study of blood T cell repertoires in COVID-19. Using immunoSEQ multiplex PCR, the repertoire was profiled, and TCRdb retains in-frame clones only, with some absent. The table shows under 200,000 clones, with roughly 90% occurring only once. Sequencing was done on a sample of PBMCs or T cells enriched from blood (not recorded which). The origin of the receptors is a woman aged 45 to 65 who had recovered from COVID-19. CDR3s include the opening cysteine and the closing phenylalanine or tryptophan. The D gene is left open where the match is weak. Clone size is not always given. Where it is, it says once, few, many or a class for expanded clones.

V	size	D	J	CDR3	DNA
TRBV7-2	NA	NA	TRBJ2-2	CASSFVSSTGELFF	TGTGCCAGCAGCTTTGTCAGTTCCACCGGGGAGCTGTTTTTT
TRBV28	NA	TRBD2	TRBJ2-5	CASSAPGLAVQETQYF	TGTGCCAGCAGTGCCCCGGGACTAGCGGTACAAGAGACCCAGTACTTC
TRBV9	NA	NA	TRBJ1-1	CASSASTGNTEAFF	TGTGCCAGCAGCGCCTCGACAGGGAACACTGAAGCTTTCTTT
TRBV6-5	NA	TRBD1	TRBJ1-5	CASSSQGGHQPQHF	TGTGCCAGCAGTTCCCAGGGGGGCCATCAGCCCCAGCATTTT
TRBV19	once	TRBD1	TRBJ2-1	CASSVPGQVISYNEQFF	TGTGCCAGTAGTGTCCCGGGACAGGTGATCTCCTACAATGAGCAGTTCTTC
TRBV2	NA	NA	TRBJ2-7	CASSQAEQYF	TGTGCCAGCAGTCAGGCTGAGCAGTACTTC
TRBV24-1	NA	TRBD1	TRBJ2-1	CATSDSRGHEQFF	TGTGCCACCAGTGACTCCAGGGGGCATGAGCAGTTCTTC
TRBV9	NA	TRBD1	TRBJ2-1	CASSPRQGQRVEQFF	TGTGCCAGCAGCCCCCGACAGGGGCAGAGGGTTGAGCAGTTCTTC
TRBV27	NA	TRBD1	TRBJ2-1	CASSLGDRKSEQFF	TGTGCCAGCAGTTTGGGGGACAGGAAGAGTGAGCAGTTCTTC
TRBV4-1	NA	NA	TRBJ1-2	CASSPLEFQRGRPFYGYTF	TGCGCCAGCAGCCCCCTGGAGTTTCAGCGGGGTCGCCCCTTCTATGGCTACACCTTC
TRBV6-2/TRBV6-3	NA	TRBD1	TRBJ1-2	CASSSFPRDRGFGYTF	TGTGCCAGCAGTTCTTTCCCCCGGGACAGGGGGTTTGGCTACACCTTC
TRBV13	NA	NA	TRBJ1-2	CASSHKKDSLYGYTF	TGTGCCAGCAGCCATAAGAAGGACAGCCTCTATGGCTACACCTTC
TRBV25-1	NA	TRBD1	TRBJ1-4	CASSEIRGPGPNEKLFF	TGTGCCAGCAGTGAGATCAGGGGGCCCGGGCCTAATGAAAAACTGTTTTTT
TRBV30	NA	TRBD2	TRBJ2-1	CAWNSGTRNEQFF	TGTGCCTGGAACTCCGGGACTAGGAATGAGCAGTTCTTC
TRBV28	NA	NA	TRBJ1-2	CASSPTLDSYSFYGYTF	TGTGCCAGCAGTCCTACCCTGGACAGTTATAGTTTCTATGGCTACACCTTC
TRBV25-1	NA	TRBD2	TRBJ2-1	CASQRAGGYNEQFF	TGTGCCAGCCAACGAGCGGGAGGGTACAATGAGCAGTTCTTC
TRBV27	NA	NA	TRBJ1-1	CASSPYWTEMNTEAFF	TGTGCCAGCAGTCCCTACTGGACAGAAATGAACACTGAAGCTTTCTTT
TRBV25-1	NA	TRBD2	TRBJ2-7	CASNGDYSAEQYF	TGTGCCAGCAATGGGGACTACTCCGCCGAGCAGTACTTC
TRBV4-1	once	NA	TRBJ2-7	CASSQAPNGNEQYF	TGCGCCAGCAGCCAAGCCCCCAACGGGAACGAGCAGTACTTC
TRBV30	NA	TRBD1	TRBJ1-2	CAWSVDRAGGYGYTF	TGTGCCTGGAGTGTCGACAGGGCTGGGGGGTATGGCTACACCTTC
TRBV5-1	NA	NA	TRBJ1-1	CASSAGAGRDTEAFF	TGCGCCAGCAGTGCAGGGGCCGGACGGGACACTGAAGCTTTCTTT
TRBV18	NA	NA	TRBJ1-3	CASSQDNSGNTIYF	TGTGCCAGCTCGCAGGACAACTCTGGAAACACCATATATTTT
TRBV21-1	NA	NA	TRBJ2-7	CASSGRGQGAYEQYF	TGTGCCAGCAGCGGCCGGGGGCAGGGGGCCTACGAGCAGTACTTC
TRBV15	NA	NA	TRBJ1-2	CATSRDDGGREYGYTF	TGTGCCACCAGCAGAGATGACGGGGGGAGAGAATATGGCTACACCTTC
TRBV30	NA	NA	TRBJ2-7	CAWSVLTSSSYEQYF	TGTGCCTGGAGTGTTTTGACATCGAGCTCCTACGAGCAGTACTTC
TRBV7-2	NA	NA	TRBJ1-1	CASSTQGPRGNTEAFF	TGTGCCAGCAGCACCCAAGGACCCCGGGGGAACACTGAAGCTTTCTTT
TRBV6-5	few	NA	TRBJ1-1	CASSYTVTNTEAFF	TGTGCCAGCAGTTACACGGTTACCAACACTGAAGCTTTCTTT
TRBV5-4	NA	TRBD1	TRBJ2-7	CASRLDRASYEQYF	TGTGCCAGCAGGTTGGACAGGGCTTCCTACGAGCAGTACTTC
TRBV7-9	NA	NA	TRBJ1-6	CASSLRRDSPLHF	TGTGCCAGCAGCTTACGGCGGGACTCACCCCTCCACTTT
TRBV3-1/TRBV3-2	NA	NA	TRBJ1-3	CASSQDRGKQHTIYF	TGTGCCAGCAGCCAAGACAGGGGCAAACAGCACACCATATATTTT
TRBV12-3/TRBV12-4	NA	NA	TRBJ1-2	CASSSSRYGYTF	TGTGCCAGCAGTTCCTCCAGGTATGGCTACACCTTC
TRBV2	NA	TRBD1	TRBJ2-7	CASVGTGGYEQYF	TGTGCCAGCGTCGGGACAGGGGGCTACGAGCAGTACTTC
TRBV2	once	NA	TRBJ2-5	CASAYRVGETQYF	TGTGCCAGCGCTTACAGGGTAGGGGAGACCCAGTACTTC
TRBV5-1	once	TRBD2	TRBJ2-5	CASSPRTSGGETQYF	TGCGCCAGCAGCCCTAGGACTAGCGGGGGGGAGACCCAGTACTTC
TRBV2	NA	TRBD1	TRBJ2-7	CASSVGGTGRPEQYF	TGTGCCAGCAGTGTAGGAGGGACAGGGCGCCCCGAGCAGTACTTC
TRBV30	NA	NA	TRBJ2-7	CAWSIGGYSYEQYF	TGTGCCTGGAGTATTGGCGGGTACTCCTACGAGCAGTACTTC
TRBV28	NA	NA	TRBJ1-6	CASRHGGGYNSPLHF	TGTGCCAGCAGGCACGGGGGGGGTTATAATTCACCCCTCCACTTT
TRBV5-4	once	TRBD1	TRBJ2-5	CASSPASDRGVAETQYF	TGTGCCAGCAGCCCAGCCTCGGACAGGGGAGTCGCAGAGACCCAGTACTTC
TRBV15	NA	NA	TRBJ1-1	CATSREGSMNTEAFF	TGTGCCACCAGCAGAGAGGGCAGCATGAACACTGAAGCTTTCTTT
TRBV28	NA	NA	TRBJ1-2	CASSFGQGFRYGYTF	TGTGCCAGCAGTTTCGGCCAGGGATTCCGCTATGGCTACACCTTC
TRBV29-1	NA	TRBD2	TRBJ2-1	CSVALAYHNEQFF	TGCAGCGTTGCACTAGCGTATCACAATGAGCAGTTCTTC
TRBV2	NA	TRBD2	TRBJ2-5	CASPVPGLAGSETQYF	TGTGCCAGTCCCGTCCCGGGACTAGCGGGATCAGAGACCCAGTACTTC
TRBV10-3	NA	NA	TRBJ2-5	CAISESLTGSQETQYF	TGTGCCATCAGTGAGTCTCTAACAGGGAGCCAAGAGACCCAGTACTTC
TRBV9	NA	TRBD2	TRBJ2-1	CASSVRLAGVNEQFF	TGTGCCAGCAGCGTAAGGCTAGCGGGAGTGAATGAGCAGTTCTTC
TRBV7-9	NA	TRBD1	TRBJ1-2	CASSRTGGLTNYGYTF	TGTGCCAGCAGCCGGACAGGGGGACTTACTAACTATGGCTACACCTTC
TRBV6-4	NA	TRBD1	TRBJ1-5	CASLTGFKDQPQHF	TGTGCCAGCCTGACAGGGTTTAAGGATCAGCCCCAGCATTTT
TRBV6-5	once	NA	TRBJ1-6	CASRERGQGSPLHF	TGTGCCAGCAGAGAGAGGGGACAAGGTTCACCCCTCCACTTT
TRBV15	NA	TRBD2	TRBJ2-3	CATSRVAGGPETDTQYF	TGTGCCACCAGCAGAGTAGCGGGAGGGCCCGAGACAGATACGCAGTATTTT
TRBV11-3	NA	NA	TRBJ2-7	CASSYYPGELYEQYF	TGTGCCAGCAGCTATTATCCCGGGGAACTCTACGAGCAGTACTTC
TRBV4-1	NA	NA	TRBJ2-2	CASSRRGDGGPNTGELFF	TGCGCCAGCAGCAGGCGGGGTGATGGCGGGCCGAACACCGGGGAGCTGTTTTTT
TRBV18	NA	NA	TRBJ1-4	CASSSQGTTNEKLFF	TGTGCCAGCTCATCCCAGGGGACAACTAATGAAAAACTGTTTTTT
TRBV19	NA	NA	TRBJ1-1	CASSSRTGMNTEAFF	TGTGCCAGTAGTTCCCGAACAGGGATGAACACTGAAGCTTTCTTT
TRBV6-5	NA	NA	TRBJ1-1	CASSYSKGREEAFF	TGTGCCAGCAGTTACTCGAAGGGCAGGGAAGAAGCTTTCTTT